The next 2 T cell receptor beta chains were all read from a single sample in a study of immune heterogeneity within non-small cell lung tumors. The template consisted of bulk tumor genomic DNA, with around 600 ng used per sample. Surgeons took several biopsies per primary tumor, spaced far apart, during surgery. Patients had untreated, newly diagnosed non-small cell lung cancer and underwent curative surgery. CDR3 of TCR beta was amplified by multiplex PCR that used 32 V and 13 J primers. TCRdb fed the multiplex PCR reads into MiXCR, producing one record per CDR3 protein. The profile shows around 30,000 distinct CDR3 sequences, around 28% of them singletons. The sequenced material came from lung tumor tissue. The receptors here all came from a man aged 35 to 55 with non-small cell lung cancer.

This clonotype was counted between two and nine times. J is TRBJ2-5 and V is TRBV5-1, with TRBD2 identical over 9 bases. Per the germline V gene, CDR1 is SGHRS and CDR2 is YFSETQ. This CDR3 has 16 amino acids. Trimming cost V 1 base and J 4 bases; bases outside gene matches: 8. Here the CDR3 reads CASSLNSGRALETQYF. The CDR3 DNA follows: TGCGCCAGCAGCTTGAATAGCGGGAGAGCCTTAGAGACCCAGTACTTC.

The chain links TRBV10-3 to TRBJ2-1, with 15 positions matching TRBD2. Germline trimming cut 5 bases from V and 6 bases from J; bases unmatched to any gene: 2. CDR3 size: 15 residues. The germline CDR1 and CDR2 sequences are ENHRY and SYGVKD. CDR3 DNA sequence: TGTGCCATCAGTCAGGGACTAGCGGGAGGCAATGAGCAGTTCTTC. Amino acids: CAISQGLAGGNEQFF.